This entry concerns a single T cell receptor beta chain. The target antigen is unknown. CDR3 length: 14 residues. The germline gives CDR1 SGHTA, CDR2 FQGNSA. V lost 0 bases and J lost 4, with 10 bases in between. This sample was included in a study of a mutant IDH1 vaccine in newly diagnosed glioma. Generated by immunoSEQ multiplex PCR, the TCRdb table keeps only in-frame clones and is missing some. The data show some 31,000 clones, roughly four fifths seen once. Time point defined: week 47, end of study. Each dose delivered 300 ug of mutant IDH1 20-mer peptide subcutaneously with imiquimod. The chain has TRBV7-2 and TRBJ2-7; perhaps TRBD2 as D (5 bases). The TCR sequence derives from a young man with glioma. The source material was PBMCs, sampled from a glioma patient whose treatment included an IDH1 peptide vaccine. CDR3 nucleotides: TGTGCCAGCAGCTTAGCGGGAGTAGATTACGAGCAGTACTTC. Its protein product is CASSLAGVDYEQYF.